This note documents a single T cell receptor (beta chain) sequence. The data were obtained in a study of shared clonotypes between healthy human individuals. About the study: A few men and a couple of women, aged 18 to 49, were donors. The plates for each donor numbered three CD4 naive, three CD4 memory, two CD8 naive and one CD8 memory.

The repertoire was sequenced with immunoSEQ multiplex PCR; TCRdb's copy has only in-frame clones and lacks some. The table includes about 2.3 million clones, just under 95% detected once. The CDR3 contains 13 residues. The ends were cut back, 5 bases at V and 6 bases at J, with 14 bases in the middle. The V gene's germline CDR1 is MNHEY and CDR2 SVGAGI. This clonotype originated in a man between 18 and 29 years old in good health. Some clones in this sample may be carry-over from other donors' samples. The sample taken for sequencing was naive CD4+ T cells from PBMCs. Stated subset: CD45RA+ positively selected. The genes are TRBV6-5 and TRBJ2-7; no clear D. CDR3 DNA sequence: TGTGCCAGCAGTCCAAGGGCTAGGGCCGAGCAGTACTTC. It yields the protein CASSPRARAEQYF.